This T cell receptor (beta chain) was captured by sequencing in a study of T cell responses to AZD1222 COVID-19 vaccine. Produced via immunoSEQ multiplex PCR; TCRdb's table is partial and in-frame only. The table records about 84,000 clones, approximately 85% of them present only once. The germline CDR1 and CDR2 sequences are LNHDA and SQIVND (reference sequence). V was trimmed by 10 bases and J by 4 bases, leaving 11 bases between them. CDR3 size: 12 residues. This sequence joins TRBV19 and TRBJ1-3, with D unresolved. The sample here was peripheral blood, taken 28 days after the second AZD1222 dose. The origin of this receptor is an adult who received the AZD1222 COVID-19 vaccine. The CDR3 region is CATLGGGNTIYF. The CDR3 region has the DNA TGTGCCACCCTTGGAGGAGGAAACACCATATATTTT.